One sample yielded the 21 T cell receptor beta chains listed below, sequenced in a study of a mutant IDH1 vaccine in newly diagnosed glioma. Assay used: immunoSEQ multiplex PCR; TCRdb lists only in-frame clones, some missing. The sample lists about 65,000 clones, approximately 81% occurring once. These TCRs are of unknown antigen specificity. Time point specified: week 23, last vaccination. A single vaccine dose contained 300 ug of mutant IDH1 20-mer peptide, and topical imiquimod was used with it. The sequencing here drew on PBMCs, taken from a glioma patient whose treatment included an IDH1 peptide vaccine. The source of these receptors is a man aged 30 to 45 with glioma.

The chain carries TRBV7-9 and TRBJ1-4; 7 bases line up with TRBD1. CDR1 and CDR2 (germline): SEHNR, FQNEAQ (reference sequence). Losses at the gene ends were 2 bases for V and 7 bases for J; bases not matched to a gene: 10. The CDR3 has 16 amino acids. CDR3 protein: CASSLHTGASVEKLFF. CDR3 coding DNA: TGTGCCAGCAGCTTACATACAGGGGCCTCCGTTGAAAAACTGTTTTTT.

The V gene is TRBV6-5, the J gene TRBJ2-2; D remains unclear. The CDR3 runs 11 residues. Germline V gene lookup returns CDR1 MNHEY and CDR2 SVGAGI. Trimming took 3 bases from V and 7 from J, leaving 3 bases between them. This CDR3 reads CASSYIGELFF. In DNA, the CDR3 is TGTGCCAGCAGTTATATCGGGGAGCTGTTTTTT.

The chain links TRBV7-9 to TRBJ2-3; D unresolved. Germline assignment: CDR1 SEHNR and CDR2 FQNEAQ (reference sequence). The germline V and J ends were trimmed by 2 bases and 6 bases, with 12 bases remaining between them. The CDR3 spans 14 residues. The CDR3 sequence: CASSLNRDDDTQYF. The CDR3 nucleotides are TGTGCCAGCAGCTTAAACAGAGATGACGATACGCAGTATTTT.

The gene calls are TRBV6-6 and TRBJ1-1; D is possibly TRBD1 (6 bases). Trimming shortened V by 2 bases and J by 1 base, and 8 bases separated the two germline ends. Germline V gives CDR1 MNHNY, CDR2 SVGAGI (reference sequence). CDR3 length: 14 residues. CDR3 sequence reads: CASSYIQGNTEAFF. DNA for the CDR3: TGTGCCAGCAGTTACATACAGGGGAACACTGAAGCTTTCTTT.

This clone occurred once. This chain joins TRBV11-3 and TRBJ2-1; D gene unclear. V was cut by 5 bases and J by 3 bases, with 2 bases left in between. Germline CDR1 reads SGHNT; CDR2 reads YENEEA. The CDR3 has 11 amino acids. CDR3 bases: TGTGCCAGCAGCGACTACAATGAGCAGTTCTTC. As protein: CASSDYNEQFF.

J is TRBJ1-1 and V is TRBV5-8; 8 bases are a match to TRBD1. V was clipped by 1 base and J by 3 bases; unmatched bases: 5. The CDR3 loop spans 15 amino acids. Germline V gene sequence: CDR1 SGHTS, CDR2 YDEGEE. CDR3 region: CASSLLRQGYTEAFF. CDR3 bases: TGTGCCAGCAGCTTGTTACGACAGGGGTACACTGAAGCTTTCTTT.

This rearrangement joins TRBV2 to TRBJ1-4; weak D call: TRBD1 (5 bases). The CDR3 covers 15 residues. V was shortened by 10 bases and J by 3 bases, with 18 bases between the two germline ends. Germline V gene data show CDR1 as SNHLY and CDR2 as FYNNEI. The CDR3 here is CATGRDRGANEKLFF. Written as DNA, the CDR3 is TGTGCCACTGGGAGGGATAGAGGGGCTAATGAAAAACTGTTTTTT.

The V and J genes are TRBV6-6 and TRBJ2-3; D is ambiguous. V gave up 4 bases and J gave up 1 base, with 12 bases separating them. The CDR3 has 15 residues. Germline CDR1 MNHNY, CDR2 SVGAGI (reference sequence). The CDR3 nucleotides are TGTGCCAGCAGTTGGACGCCCACGGGCACAGATACGCAGTATTTT. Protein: CASSWTPTGTDTQYF.

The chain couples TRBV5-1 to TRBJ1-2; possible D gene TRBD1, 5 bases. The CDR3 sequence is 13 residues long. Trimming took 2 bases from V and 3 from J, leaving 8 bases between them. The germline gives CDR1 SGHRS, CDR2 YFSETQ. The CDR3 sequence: CASSFGGDYGYTF. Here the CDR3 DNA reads TGCGCCAGCAGCTTCGGAGGGGACTATGGCTACACCTTC.

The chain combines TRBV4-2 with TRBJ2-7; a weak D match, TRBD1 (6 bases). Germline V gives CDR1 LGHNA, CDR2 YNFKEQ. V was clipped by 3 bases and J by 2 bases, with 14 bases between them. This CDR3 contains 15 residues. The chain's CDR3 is CASSQTWGLAYEQYF. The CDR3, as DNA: TGTGCCAGCAGCCAGACGTGGGGGCTCGCCTACGAGCAGTACTTC.

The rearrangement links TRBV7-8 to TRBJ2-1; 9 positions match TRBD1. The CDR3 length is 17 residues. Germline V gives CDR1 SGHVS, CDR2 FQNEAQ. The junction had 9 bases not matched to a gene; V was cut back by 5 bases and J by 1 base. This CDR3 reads CASSRRQGGRSYNEQFF. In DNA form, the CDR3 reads TGTGCCAGCAGCCGAAGACAGGGGGGGAGATCCTACAATGAGCAGTTCTTC.

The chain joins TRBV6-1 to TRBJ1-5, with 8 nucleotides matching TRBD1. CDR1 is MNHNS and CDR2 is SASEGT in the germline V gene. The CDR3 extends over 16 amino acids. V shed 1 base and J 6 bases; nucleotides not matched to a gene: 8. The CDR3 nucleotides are TGTGCCAGCAGTGAAGAGAGCAGGGGGCACGGTCAGCCCCAGCATTTT. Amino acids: CASSEESRGHGQPQHF.

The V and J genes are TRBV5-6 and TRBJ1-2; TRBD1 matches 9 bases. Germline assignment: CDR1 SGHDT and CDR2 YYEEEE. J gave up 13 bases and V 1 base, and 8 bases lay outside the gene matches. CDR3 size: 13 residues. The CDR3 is CASSLFSGQGLTF. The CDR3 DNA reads TGTGCCAGCAGCTTGTTTTCGGGACAGGGACTCACCTTC.

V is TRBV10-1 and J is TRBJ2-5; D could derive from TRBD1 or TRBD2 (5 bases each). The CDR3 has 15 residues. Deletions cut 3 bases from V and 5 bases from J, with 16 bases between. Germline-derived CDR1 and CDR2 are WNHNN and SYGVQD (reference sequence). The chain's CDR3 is CASSDSGTARETQYF. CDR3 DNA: TGCGCCAGCAGTGATTCCGGGACGGCCAGGGAGACCCAGTACTTC.

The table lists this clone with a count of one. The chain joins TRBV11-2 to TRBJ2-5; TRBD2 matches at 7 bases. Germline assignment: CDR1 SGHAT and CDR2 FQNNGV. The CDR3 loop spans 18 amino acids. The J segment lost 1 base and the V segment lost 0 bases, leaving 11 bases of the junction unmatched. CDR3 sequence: CASSLDLLKRGFQETQYF. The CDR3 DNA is TGTGCCAGCAGCTTAGATTTGTTAAAGCGGGGATTCCAAGAGACCCAGTACTTC. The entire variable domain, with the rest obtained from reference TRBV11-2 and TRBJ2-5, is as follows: EAGVAQSPRYKIIEKRQSVAFWCNPISGHATLYWYQQILGQGPKLLIQFQNNGVVDDSQLPKDRFSAERLKGVDSTLKIQPAKLEDSAVYLCASSLDLLKRGFQETQYFGPGTRLLVL.

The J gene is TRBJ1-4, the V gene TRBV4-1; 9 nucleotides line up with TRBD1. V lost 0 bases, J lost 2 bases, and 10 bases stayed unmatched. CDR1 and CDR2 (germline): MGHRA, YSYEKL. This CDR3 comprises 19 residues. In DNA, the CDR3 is TGCGCCAGCAGCCAAGATCGCGAACAGGGGGCTGTTACTAATGAAAAACTGTTTTTT. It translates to CASSQDREQGAVTNEKLFF.

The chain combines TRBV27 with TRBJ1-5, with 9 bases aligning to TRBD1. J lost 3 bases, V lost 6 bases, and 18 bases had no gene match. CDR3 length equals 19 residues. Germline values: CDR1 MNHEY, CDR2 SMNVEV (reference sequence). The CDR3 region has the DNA TGTGCCAGCAGCGAACAAGGGATGATACAGGGGGCCTTCAATCAGCCCCAGCATTTT. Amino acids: CASSEQGMIQGAFNQPQHF.

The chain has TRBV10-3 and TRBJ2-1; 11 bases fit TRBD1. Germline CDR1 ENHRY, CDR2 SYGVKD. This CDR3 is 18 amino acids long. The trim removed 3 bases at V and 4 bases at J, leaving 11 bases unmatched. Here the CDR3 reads CAISDPPGGTGGYNEQFF. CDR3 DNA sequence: TGTGCCATCAGTGACCCCCCCGGGGGGACAGGGGGATACAATGAGCAGTTCTTC.

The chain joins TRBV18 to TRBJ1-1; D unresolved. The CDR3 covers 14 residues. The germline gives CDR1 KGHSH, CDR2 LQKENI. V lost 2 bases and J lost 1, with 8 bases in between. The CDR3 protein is CASSPRQTNTEAFF. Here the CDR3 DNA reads TGTGCCAGCTCACCAAGGCAGACGAACACTGAAGCTTTCTTT.

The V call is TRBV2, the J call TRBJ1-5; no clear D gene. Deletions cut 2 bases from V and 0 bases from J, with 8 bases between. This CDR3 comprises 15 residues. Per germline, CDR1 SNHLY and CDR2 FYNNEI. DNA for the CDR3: TGTGCCAGCAGTGAATGGGTTTATAGCAATCAGCCCCAGCATTTT. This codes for CASSEWVYSNQPQHF.

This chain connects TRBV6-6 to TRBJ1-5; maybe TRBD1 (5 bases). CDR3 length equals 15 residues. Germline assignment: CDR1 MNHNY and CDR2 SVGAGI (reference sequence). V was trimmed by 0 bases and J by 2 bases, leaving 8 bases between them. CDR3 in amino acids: CASSYSQGGNQPQHF. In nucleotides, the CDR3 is TGTGCCAGCAGTTACTCCCAGGGCGGCAATCAGCCCCAGCATTTT.